A single sample is the source of the 4 T cell receptor beta chains below, sequenced in a study of response to subunit inactivated influenza vaccine. One entry per CDR3 protein results from TCRdb running MiXCR on the RT-PCR reads. The sample holds hundreds of thousands of distinct CDR3 sequences, roughly 10% seen once. This sample also belongs to another study, concerning T cells expressing NK-cell markers. From that study: TCR beta cDNA was made by 5'RACE template switching with UMIs.

The specimen was PBMCs from blood, collected on the day of vaccination. The source is a middle-aged man who received an inactivated influenza vaccine.

The V call is TRBV5-1, the J call TRBJ2-5, with D tentatively TRBD1 or TRBD2 (5 bases each). From germline, CDR1 is SGHRS and CDR2 YFSETQ. The CDR3 length is 14 residues. Deletions cut 2 bases from V and 1 base from J, with 9 bases between. The chain's CDR3 is CASSLYGTQETQYF. The CDR3 coding sequence is TGCGCCAGCAGCTTATACGGGACCCAAGAGACCCAGTACTTC.

The rearrangement joins TRBV7-9 to TRBJ1-1; 9 nucleotides align to TRBD1. The CDR3 consists of 15 residues. Germline V gene lookup returns CDR1 SEHNR and CDR2 FQNEAQ (reference sequence). V lost 3 bases, J lost 5 bases, and 7 bases stayed unmatched. The CDR3 coding sequence is TGTGCCAGCAGCTTTCCCGGGACAGGGCGGACTGAAGCTTTCTTT. It encodes CASSFPGTGRTEAFF.

In its sample, this clonotype was seen a few times. The rearrangement joins TRBV4-3 to TRBJ2-2, with TRBD2 matching 12 bases. The CDR3 loop spans 17 amino acids. CDR1 is LGHNA, CDR2 YSLEER, per germline. Losses at the gene ends were 4 bases for V and 2 bases for J; bases not matched to a gene: 5. The CDR3 sequence is CASSRRTSGTNTGELFF. DNA for the CDR3: TGCGCCAGCAGCCGCCGGACTAGCGGGACTAACACCGGGGAGCTGTTTTTT.

This clonotype was seen more than once but under ten times. The V gene is TRBV9, the J gene TRBJ2-4; maybe TRBD1 (5 bases). Deletions cut 4 bases from V and 6 bases from J, with 17 bases between. The CDR3 has 15 amino acids. CDR1 and CDR2 (germline): SGDLS, YYNGEE. The CDR3 loop is CASSIGAGPGNIQYF. CDR3 nucleotide sequence: TGTGCCAGCAGCATAGGGGCAGGGCCCGGAAACATTCAGTACTTC.